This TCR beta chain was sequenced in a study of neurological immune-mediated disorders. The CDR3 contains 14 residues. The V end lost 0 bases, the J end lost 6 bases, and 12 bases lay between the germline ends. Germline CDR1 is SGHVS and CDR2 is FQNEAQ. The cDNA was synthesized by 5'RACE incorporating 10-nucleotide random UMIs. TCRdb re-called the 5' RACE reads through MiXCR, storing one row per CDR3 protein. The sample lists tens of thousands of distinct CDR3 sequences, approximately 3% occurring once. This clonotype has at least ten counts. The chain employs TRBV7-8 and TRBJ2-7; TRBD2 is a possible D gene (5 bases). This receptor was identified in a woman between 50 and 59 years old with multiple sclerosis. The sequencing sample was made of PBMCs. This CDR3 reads CASSLASFGVEQYF. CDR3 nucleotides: TGTGCCAGCAGCTTAGCTTCATTCGGGGTCGAGCAGTACTTC.